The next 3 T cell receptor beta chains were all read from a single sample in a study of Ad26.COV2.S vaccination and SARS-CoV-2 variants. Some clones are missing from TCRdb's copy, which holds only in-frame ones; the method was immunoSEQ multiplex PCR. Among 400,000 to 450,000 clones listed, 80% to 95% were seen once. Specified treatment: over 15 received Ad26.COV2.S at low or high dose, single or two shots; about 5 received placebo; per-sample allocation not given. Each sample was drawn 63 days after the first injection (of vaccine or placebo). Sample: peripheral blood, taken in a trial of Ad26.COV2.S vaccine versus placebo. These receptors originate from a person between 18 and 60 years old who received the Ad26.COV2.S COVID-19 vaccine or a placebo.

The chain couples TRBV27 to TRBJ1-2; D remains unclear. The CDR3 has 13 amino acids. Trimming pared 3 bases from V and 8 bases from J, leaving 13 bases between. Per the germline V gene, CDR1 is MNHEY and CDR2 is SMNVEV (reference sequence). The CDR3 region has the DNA TGTGCCAGCAGTTTGGGAGGGAAGTACGGCTACACCTTC. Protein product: CASSLGGKYGYTF.

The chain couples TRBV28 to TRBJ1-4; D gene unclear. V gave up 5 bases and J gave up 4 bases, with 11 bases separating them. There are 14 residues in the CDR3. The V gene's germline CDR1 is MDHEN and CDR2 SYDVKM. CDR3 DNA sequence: TGTGCCAGCAGTCCCAAACGTGGTAATGAAAAACTGTTTTTT. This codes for CASSPKRGNEKLFF.

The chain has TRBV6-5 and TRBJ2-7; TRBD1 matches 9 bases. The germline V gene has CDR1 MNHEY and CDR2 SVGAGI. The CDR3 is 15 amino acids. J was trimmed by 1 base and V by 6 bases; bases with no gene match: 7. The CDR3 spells CASSVTGTGSYEQYF. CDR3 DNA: TGTGCCAGCAGCGTTACCGGGACAGGGTCCTACGAGCAGTACTTC.